This is a list of T cell receptor beta chains from one sample in a study of Ad26.COV2.S vaccination and SARS-CoV-2 variants. Some clones are missing from TCRdb's copy, which holds only in-frame ones; the method was immunoSEQ multiplex PCR. The sample yields 360,000 or so clones, around nine tenths seen once. The specimen comprised peripheral blood, sampled in a trial of Ad26.COV2.S vaccine versus placebo. The receptors originated from a person between 18 and 59 years old who received the Ad26.COV2.S COVID-19 vaccine or a placebo. Both conserved end residues are part of each CDR3. The order of the fields is clone size, D gene, J gene, V gene, CDR3 protein, CDR3 DNA. A D gene is named only where the DNA matches it firmly. The size field is filled for only some rows; it gives once, few, many or a size class.

NA	NA	TRBJ1-4	TRBV30	CAWKPSNEKLFF	TGTGCCTGGAAACCGTCTAATGAAAAACTGTTTTTT
NA	NA	TRBJ2-7	TRBV3-1/TRBV3-2	CASSQGAGTSYEQYF	TGTGCCAGCAGCCAAGGGGCAGGCACTAGCTACGAGCAGTACTTC
NA	TRBD1	TRBJ1-2	TRBV5-1	CASSSTGTGSYGYTF	TGCGCCAGCAGCTCTACCGGGACAGGGTCTTATGGCTACACCTTC
NA	NA	TRBJ2-7	TRBV28	CASSLSQGSYEQYF	TGTGCCAGCAGTTTAAGTCAGGGGAGCTACGAGCAGTACTTC
NA	NA	TRBJ1-4	TRBV6-5	CASTAASTNEKLFF	TGTGCCAGCACCGCGGCATCAACTAATGAAAAACTGTTTTTT
NA	NA	TRBJ1-4	TRBV3-1/TRBV3-2	CASSQDRAGARPNEKLFF	TGTGCCAGCAGCCAAGACCGAGCAGGGGCCCGGCCGAATGAAAAACTGTTTTTT
NA	NA	TRBJ1-3	TRBV4-1	CASSPWGGDWSSGNTIYF	TGCGCCAGCAGCCCATGGGGGGGGGACTGGAGCTCTGGAAACACCATATATTTT
NA	TRBD2	TRBJ2-5	TRBV24-1	CATSDLPGTNENQETQYF	TGTGCCACCAGTGATTTGCCCGGGACTAACGAAAACCAAGAGACCCAGTACTTC
NA	TRBD1	TRBJ2-1	TRBV5-4	CASSPWGGPAGGGDEQFF	TGTGCCAGCAGCCCGTGGGGAGGACCGGCAGGGGGCGGAGATGAGCAGTTCTTC
NA	NA	TRBJ1-4	TRBV18	CASSRREGTYNEKLFF	TGTGCCAGCTCACGCCGTGAAGGGACGTATAATGAAAAACTGTTTTTT
NA	TRBD1	TRBJ1-1	TRBV10-3	CAITKVQGAWSEAFF	TGTGCCATCACTAAAGTCCAGGGGGCTTGGTCTGAAGCTTTCTTT
NA	NA	TRBJ2-1	TRBV5-5	CASSPRSNSDEQFF	TGTGCCAGCAGCCCCCGGTCGAACAGCGATGAGCAGTTCTTC
NA	TRBD1	TRBJ2-5	TRBV28	CASSRDRVKTQYF	TGTGCCAGCAGCCGTGACAGGGTAAAGACCCAGTACTTC
NA	TRBD2	TRBJ2-1	TRBV7-2	CASSLTSGYNEQFF	TGTGCCAGCAGCTTGACTAGCGGTTACAATGAGCAGTTCTTC
NA	NA	TRBJ1-6	TRBV30	CAWQDSYNSPLHF	TGTGCCTGGCAGGACAGCTATAATTCACCCCTCCACTTT
NA	NA	TRBJ2-1	TRBV4-2	CASSQVGNNEQFF	TGTGCCAGCAGCCAAGTTGGAAACAATGAGCAGTTCTTC
NA	NA	TRBJ1-2	TRBV2	CASSEDAAGLNYGYTF	TGTGCCAGCAGTGAAGATGCGGCAGGCCTTAACTATGGCTACACCTTC
NA	TRBD1	TRBJ2-5	TRBV5-1	CASSGRQGAWETQYF	TGCGCCAGCAGCGGCCGACAGGGGGCATGGGAGACCCAGTACTTC
NA	NA	TRBJ2-1	TRBV20-1	CSASEGNEQFF	TGCAGTGCTAGTGAAGGAAACGAGCAGTTCTTC
NA	NA	TRBJ2-3	TRBV11-3	CASSFRDTQYF	TGTGCCAGCAGCTTTAGAGATACGCAGTATTTT
NA	NA	TRBJ2-2	TRBV11-3	CASSLQGVGGAGELFF	TGTGCCAGCAGCTTACAAGGCGTTGGAGGGGCCGGGGAGCTGTTTTTT
few	TRBD1	TRBJ2-7	TRBV28	CASKGQGQEEQYF	TGTGCCAGCAAGGGACAGGGGCAAGAGGAGCAGTACTTC
NA	NA	TRBJ1-2	TRBV6-5	CASRPPHGGGYGYTF	TGTGCCAGCAGACCCCCCCATGGTGGAGGTTATGGCTACACCTTC
NA	TRBD2	TRBJ2-7	TRBV2	CASTLGLAPYEQYF	TGTGCCAGCACTTTGGGACTAGCTCCCTACGAGCAGTACTTC
NA	NA	TRBJ2-5	TRBV11-2	CASMSDRGAYETQYF	TGTGCCAGCATGTCTGATAGGGGGGCTTACGAGACCCAGTACTTC
NA	TRBD2	TRBJ2-1	TRBV11-2	CASSLGLAGYEQFF	TGTGCCAGCAGCTTGGGACTAGCGGGTTATGAGCAGTTCTTC
NA	TRBD2	TRBJ2-5	TRBV28	CASSLTQGGTSGRLTQYF	TGTGCCAGCAGTCTTACCCAGGGCGGGACTAGCGGGAGATTGACCCAGTACTTC
NA	NA	TRBJ2-4	TRBV5-6	CASSLAGDKNIQYF	TGTGCCAGCAGCTTGGCAGGGGATAAAAACATTCAGTACTTC
NA	NA	TRBJ2-3	TRBV6-4	CASSDAGSTDTQYF	TGTGCCAGCAGTGACGCAGGGAGCACAGATACGCAGTATTTT
NA	NA	TRBJ2-1	TRBV6-2/TRBV6-3	CASSYSKLPPYNEQFF	TGTGCCAGCAGTTACTCGAAACTTCCCCCTTACAATGAGCAGTTCTTC
NA	TRBD1	TRBJ2-1	TRBV12-3/TRBV12-4	CASSYYAGQEQFF	TGTGCCAGCAGTTATTACGCTGGACAGGAACAGTTCTTC
NA	NA	TRBJ2-2	TRBV5-6	CASSLYLVNTGELFF	TGTGCCAGCAGCTTATACCTTGTTAACACCGGGGAGCTGTTTTTT
NA	NA	TRBJ2-3	TRBV21-1	CASSNGRREGFDTQYF	TGTGCCAGCAGCAATGGGAGGCGGGAAGGTTTCGATACGCAGTATTTT
many	NA	TRBJ2-7	TRBV10-3	CAIRSGAGSYEQYF	TGTGCCATCAGGAGCGGAGCGGGCTCCTACGAGCAGTACTTC
NA	TRBD1	TRBJ2-2	TRBV5-4	CASSLEGQGAAGELFF	TGTGCCAGCAGCTTGGAGGGACAGGGGGCGGCCGGGGAGCTGTTTTTT
NA	NA	TRBJ1-3	TRBV18	CASSQGTLGNTIYF	TGTGCCAGCTCACAGGGGACCCTTGGAAACACCATATATTTT
NA	NA	TRBJ1-4	TRBV12-3/TRBV12-4	CASSNSGNEKLFF	TGTGCCAGCAGCAACAGCGGAAATGAAAAACTGTTTTTT
NA	NA	TRBJ2-3	TRBV18	CASSPPPSDTQYF	TGTGCCAGCTCACCACCTCCATCAGATACGCAGTATTTT